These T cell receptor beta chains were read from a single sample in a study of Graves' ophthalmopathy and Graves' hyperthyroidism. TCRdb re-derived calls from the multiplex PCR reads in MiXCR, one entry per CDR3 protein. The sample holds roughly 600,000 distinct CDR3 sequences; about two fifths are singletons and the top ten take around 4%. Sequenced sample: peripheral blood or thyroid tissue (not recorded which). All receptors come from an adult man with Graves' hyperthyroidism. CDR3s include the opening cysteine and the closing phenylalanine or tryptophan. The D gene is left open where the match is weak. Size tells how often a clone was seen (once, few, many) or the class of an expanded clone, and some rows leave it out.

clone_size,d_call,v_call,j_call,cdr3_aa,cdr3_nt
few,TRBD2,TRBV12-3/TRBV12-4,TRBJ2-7,CASSSAGQMDKQYF,TGTGCCAGCAGTTCAGCGGGGCAAATGGATAAGCAGTACTTC
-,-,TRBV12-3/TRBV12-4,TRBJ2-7,CASSLGQGMDEQYF,TGTGCCAGCAGTTTAGGGCAGGGGATGGATGAGCAGTACTTC
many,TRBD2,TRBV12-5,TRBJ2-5,CASGFGGIQETQYF,TGTGCTAGTGGTTTCGGGGGGATCCAAGAGACCCAGTACTTC
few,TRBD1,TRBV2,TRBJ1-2,CASSLGQGKMAF,TGTGCCAGCAGTCTTGGACAGGGCAAGATGGCCTTC
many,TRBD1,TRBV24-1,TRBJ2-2,CATSLQGANTGELFF,TGTGCCACCAGCCTACAGGGGGCGAACACCGGGGAGCTGTTTTTT
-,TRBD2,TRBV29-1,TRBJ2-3,CSARASGPTRTDTRYF,TGCAGCGCGAGGGCTAGCGGACCCACACGCACAGATACGCGGTATTTT
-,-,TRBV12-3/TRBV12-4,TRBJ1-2,CASSFGPPRENYDYTF,TGTGCCAGCAGTTTTGGCCCTCCCCGCGAAAACTATGACTACACCTTC
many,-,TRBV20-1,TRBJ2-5,CSAALVAGERETQYF,TGCAGTGCTGCCCTTGTGGCAGGTGAAAGGGAGACCCAGTACTTC
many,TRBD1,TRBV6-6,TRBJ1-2,CASSGDRGSDYGYTF,TGTGCCAGCAGTGGAGACAGGGGGAGCGACTATGGCTACACCTTC
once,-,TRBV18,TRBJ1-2,CASSPLLDRNYAF,TGTGCCAGCTCACCACTATTGGACAGAAACTACGCCTTC
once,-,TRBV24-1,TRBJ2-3,CATTCGSTDTQYF,TGTGCCACCACCTGCGGTAGCACAGATACGCAGTATTTT
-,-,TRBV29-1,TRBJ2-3,CSVEVGSPRYNEQYF,TGCAGCGTTGAAGTAGGGAGCCCCCGGTACAATGAGCAGTATTTT
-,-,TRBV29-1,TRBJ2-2,CSVDRAGDGGELFF,TGCAGCGTTGATCGGGCAGGGGACGGCGGGGAGCTGTTTTTT
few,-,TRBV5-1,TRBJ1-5,CASSLEGGGGSGGQPQHF,TGCGCCAGCAGCTTGGAGGGCGGAGGGGGAAGCGGGGGACAGCCCCAGCATTTT
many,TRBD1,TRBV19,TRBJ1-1,CASRRQGANTEAFF,TGTGCCAGTAGGCGACAGGGAGCAAACACTGAAGCTTTCTTT
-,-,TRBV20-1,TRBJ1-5,CSARPGLAGQETQHF,TGCAGTGCTAGGCCCGGACTAGCGGGGCAAGAGACCCAGCATTTT
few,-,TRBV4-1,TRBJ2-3,CASSQDGTYTDTQYF,TGCGCCAGCAGCCAAGATGGGACCTACACAGATACGCAGTATTTT
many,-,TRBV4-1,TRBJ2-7,CASSPTPSYEQYF,TGCGCCAGCAGCCCGACGCCGAGCTACGAGCAGTACTTC
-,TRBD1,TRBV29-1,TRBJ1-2,CSRPGTGRYGYTF,TGCAGCAGGCCCGGGACAGGGAGATATGGCTACACCTTC
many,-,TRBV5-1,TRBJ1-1,CASSLAVSGLNTEAFF,TGCGCCAGCAGCTTGGCTGTTTCTGGCCTGAACACTGAAGCTTTCTTT
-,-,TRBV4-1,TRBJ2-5,CASSQDLTYTRETQYF,TGCGCCAGCAGCCAAGATCTGACGTATACAAGGGAGACCCAGTACTTC
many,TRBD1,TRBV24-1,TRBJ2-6,CATSGTGTSGANVLTF,TGTGCCACCAGTGGGACAGGGACCTCTGGGGCCAACGTCCTGACTTTC
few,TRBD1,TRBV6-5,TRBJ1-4,CASRRTGDLSFEKLFF,TGTGCCAGCAGACGGACAGGGGATCTCTCATTTGAAAAACTGTTTTTT
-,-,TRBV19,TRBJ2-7,CASSIRGIGGEQCF,TGTGCCAGTAGTATAAGGGGGATCGGCGGCGAGCAGTGCTTC